This T cell receptor (beta chain) was sequenced for a study of CD8 T cells in Susac syndrome. In germline, CDR1 is SGHVS, CDR2 FQNEAQ. This CDR3 is built from 12 residues. Trimming stripped 4 bases from V and 6 bases from J, with 10 bases between. RNA was extracted with the RNeasy kit, and a quantity of about 0.45 to 1 ug was reverse transcribed using random hexamers. TCR beta CDR3 was amplified by immunoSEQ multiplex PCR. This amplification extended across 54 Vbeta and 13 Jbeta segments. TCRdb reanalysed the immunoSEQ multiplex PCR reads using MiXCR and keeps one entry per CDR3 protein. Of roughly 150,000 distinct CDR3 sequences in the sample, approximately 94% were seen once. From blood CD8+ and CD4+ T cells, the TCR beta chain was sequenced. The multiple sclerosis controls consisted of treatment-naive patients with relapsing-remitting disease, either stable or active. Purification of the CD8+ and CD4+ T cells relied on negative isolation, and TEMRA cells underwent FACS enrichment.

This TCR came from a human donor with multiple sclerosis. What was sequenced was CD8+ T cells from PBMCs. The chain employs TRBV7-8 and TRBJ2-7; a possible D gene is TRBD1 (6 bases). This CDR3 reads CASSYLTGEQYF. CDR3 coding DNA: TGTGCCAGCAGCTACTTGACAGGCGAGCAGTACTTC.